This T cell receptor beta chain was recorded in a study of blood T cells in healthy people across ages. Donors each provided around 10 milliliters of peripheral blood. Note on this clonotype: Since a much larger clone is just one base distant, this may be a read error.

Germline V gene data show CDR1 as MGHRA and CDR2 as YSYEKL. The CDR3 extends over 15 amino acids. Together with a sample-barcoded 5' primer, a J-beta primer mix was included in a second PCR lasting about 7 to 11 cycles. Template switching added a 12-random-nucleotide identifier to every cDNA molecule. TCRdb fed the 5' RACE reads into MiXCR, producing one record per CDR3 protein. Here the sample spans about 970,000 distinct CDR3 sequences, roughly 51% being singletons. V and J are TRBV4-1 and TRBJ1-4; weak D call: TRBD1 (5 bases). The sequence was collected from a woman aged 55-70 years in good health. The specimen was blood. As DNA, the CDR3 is TGCGCCAGCAGCCAAGTTAAGGGGTTTAATGAAAGACTGTTTTTT. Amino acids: CASSQVKGFNERLFF.